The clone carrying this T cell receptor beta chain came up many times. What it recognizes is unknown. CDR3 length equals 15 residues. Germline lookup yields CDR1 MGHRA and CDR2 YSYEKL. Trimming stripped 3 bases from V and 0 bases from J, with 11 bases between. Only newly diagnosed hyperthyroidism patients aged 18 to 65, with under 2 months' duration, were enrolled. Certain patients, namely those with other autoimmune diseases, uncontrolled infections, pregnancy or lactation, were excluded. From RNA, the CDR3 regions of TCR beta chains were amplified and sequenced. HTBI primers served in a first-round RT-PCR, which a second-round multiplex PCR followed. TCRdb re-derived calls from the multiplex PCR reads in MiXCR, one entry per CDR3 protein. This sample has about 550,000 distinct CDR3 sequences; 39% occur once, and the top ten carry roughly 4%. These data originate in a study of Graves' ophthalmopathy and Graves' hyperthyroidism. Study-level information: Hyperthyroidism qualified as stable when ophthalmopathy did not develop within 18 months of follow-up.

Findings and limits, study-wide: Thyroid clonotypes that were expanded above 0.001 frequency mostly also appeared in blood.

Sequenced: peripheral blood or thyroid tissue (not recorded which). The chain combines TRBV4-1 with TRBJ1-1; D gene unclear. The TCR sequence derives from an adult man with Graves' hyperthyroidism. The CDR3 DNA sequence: TGCGCCAGCAGCCAGGCTGTACTCTTGAACACTGAAGCTTTCTTT. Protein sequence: CASSQAVLLNTEAFF.